This entry lists 31 T cell receptor beta chains sequenced from one sample in a study of OX40 agonist ivuxolimab in advanced cancers. Only in-frame clones appear in the TCRdb table, and some are missing; sequencing was by immunoSEQ multiplex PCR. The sample includes about 75,000 clones, more than 85% of them seen just once. The sample consisted of CD4+ or CD8+ T cells sorted from blood, taken in a trial of the OX40 agonist ivuxolimab. These TCRs come from an adult with an advanced solid tumor such as melanoma, head and neck, liver or kidney cancer.

The genes are TRBV15 and TRBJ2-7, with D possibly called TRBD1 or TRBD2 (5 bases each). Trimming cost V 1 base and J 1 base, with 20 bases left between them. The germline V gene encodes CDR1 LNHNV and CDR2 YYDKDF (reference sequence). The length of the CDR3 is 18 residues. CDR3 region: CATSRGGNVVGPSYEQYF. In nucleotides, the CDR3 is TGTGCCACCAGCAGAGGGGGGAATGTTGTGGGCCCTTCCTACGAGCAGTACTTC.

The J gene is TRBJ2-6, the V gene TRBV18; weak D call: TRBD1 (6 bases). The CDR3 extends over 17 amino acids. From germline, CDR1 is KGHSH and CDR2 LQKENI. V gave up 4 bases and J gave up 2 bases, with 15 bases separating them. For the CDR3, the DNA is TGTGCCAGCTCACGGGCAACAGGGAACACTGGGGCCAACGTCCTGACTTTC. The encoded protein is CASSRATGNTGANVLTF.

The chain combines TRBV27 with TRBJ2-7; 8 bases map to TRBD2. The CDR3 covers 14 residues. CDR1 MNHEY and CDR2 SMNVEV come from the germline V gene (reference sequence). The trim removed 2 bases at V and 3 bases at J, leaving 3 bases unmatched. For the CDR3, the DNA is TGTGCCAGCAGTTTAGCGGGAGGACTCTACGAGCAGTACTTC. Translating gives CASSLAGGLYEQYF.

This chain links TRBV15 with TRBJ1-1; tentative D call: TRBD1 (5 bases). The length of the CDR3 is 15 residues. The V gene's germline CDR1 is LNHNV and CDR2 YYDKDF (reference sequence). Trimming shortened V by 1 base and J by 0 bases, and 9 bases separated the two germline ends. The CDR3 DNA reads TGTGCCACCAGCAGAGGCGGGACTATGAACACTGAAGCTTTCTTT. Its protein is CATSRGGTMNTEAFF.

Notes on this clone: The same CDR3 also results from other DNA sequences found in this sample. CDR3 amino acids: CASSIRGRGNYGYTF. The CDR3 DNA sequence: TGTGCCAGTAGTATACGGGGCCGAGGGAACTATGGCTACACCTTC. The chain carries TRBV19 and TRBJ1-2, with D possibly matching TRBD1 (5 bases). CDR3 length: 15 residues. Germline CDR1 is LNHDA and CDR2 is SQIVND (reference sequence). Trimming removed 2 bases at V and 2 bases at J, with 12 bases between.

The count of this clone is one. The V call is TRBV19, the J call TRBJ1-5, with 7 bases fitting TRBD1. With V trimmed by 6 bases and J by 2 bases, 7 bases remained unmatched. CDR1 and CDR2 (germline): LNHDA, SQIVND (reference sequence). The CDR3 consists of 15 residues. Here the CDR3 DNA reads TGTGCCAGTAGAAAGGGGGCAAAAGGCAATCAGCCCCAGCATTTT. Translated, it gives CASRKGAKGNQPQHF.

The rearrangement links TRBV19 to TRBJ1-5; a weak D match, TRBD1 (6 bases). CDR1 is LNHDA, CDR2 SQIVND, per germline (reference sequence). V gave up 3 bases and J gave up 9 bases, with 15 bases separating them. This CDR3 region has 14 residues. The CDR3 spells CASSMVQGQRPQHF. The CDR3 region has the DNA TGTGCCAGTAGTATGGTACAGGGCCAACGGCCCCAGCATTTT.

The chain carries TRBV11-2 and TRBJ1-2; D uncertain. V was clipped by 2 bases and J by 1 base, with 14 bases between them. Germline CDR1 is SGHAT and CDR2 is FQNNGV. The CDR3 sequence is 16 residues long. CDR3 coding DNA: TGTGCCAGCAGCTTACAGCGATTCGGCGGTAACTATGGCTACACCTTC. Residues: CASSLQRFGGNYGYTF.

This clone was detected once. The chain joins TRBV25-1 to TRBJ2-7; D is unresolved. V was pared by 6 bases and J by 1 base, with 7 bases between. There are 12 residues in the CDR3. The germline V gene encodes CDR1 MGHDK and CDR2 SYGVNS. In DNA, the CDR3 is TGTGCCAGCAGAAAGTCTTCCTACGAGCAGTACTTC. Translating it yields CASRKSSYEQYF.

This clone has a handful of counts. The rearrangement links TRBV7-9 to TRBJ1-3; 9 positions match TRBD1. This CDR3 region has 16 residues. With 5 bases clipped from V and 0 bases from J, the junction kept 5 bases outside the gene matches. CDR1 and CDR2 (germline): SEHNR, FQNEAQ (reference sequence). The CDR3, as DNA: TGTGCCAGCAGCCCCCGGGACAGGGTCTCTGGAAACACCATATATTTT. This sequence encodes CASSPRDRVSGNTIYF.

The CDR3 loop reads CASSTGRQGASAFF. CDR3 nucleotide sequence: TGTGCCAGCAGCACTGGTAGGCAGGGGGCCTCAGCTTTCTTT. The chain couples TRBV5-6 to TRBJ1-1; 8 bases are shared with TRBD1. The trim removed 4 bases at V and 10 bases at J, leaving 12 bases unmatched. Germline assignment: CDR1 SGHDT and CDR2 YYEEEE. CDR3 length equals 14 residues. Combining the CDR3 with reference TRBV5-6 and TRBJ1-1 gives the whole variable domain DAGVTQSPTHLIKTRGQQVTLRCSPKSGHDTVSWYQQALGQGPQFIFQYYEEEERQRGNFPDRFSGHQFPNYSSELNVNALLLGDSALYLCASSTGRQGASAFFGQGTRLTVV.

As concerns this clone: Additional DNA sequences in this sample encode the identical CDR3. V is TRBV28 and J is TRBJ1-2; tentative D call: TRBD1 (5 bases). The germline CDR1 and CDR2 sequences are MDHEN and SYDVKM. This CDR3 spans 12 amino acids. Deletions cut 3 bases from V and 4 bases from J, with 6 bases between. The CDR3 here is CASSLGTYGYTF. The CDR3 DNA is TGTGCCAGCAGTTTGGGGACCTATGGCTACACCTTC.

This clone was observed once. J is TRBJ1-1 and V is TRBV7-3; D gene ambiguous. V was shortened by 5 bases and J by 4 bases, with 29 bases between the two germline ends. The V gene's germline CDR1 is SGHTA and CDR2 FQGTGA. The CDR3 extends over 19 amino acids. CDR3 bases: TGTGCCAGCAGCCCCAACCCGCTCGTTTTACAGCTGCCCGGCACTGAAGCTTTCTTT. Protein: CASSPNPLVLQLPGTEAFF.

This clone is a singleton in its sample. The chain carries TRBV6-6 and TRBJ2-7, with no clear D. The V gene's germline CDR1 is MNHNY and CDR2 SVGAGI (reference sequence). The CDR3 has 15 residues. V was trimmed by 2 bases and J by 7 bases, leaving 18 bases between them. The CDR3, as DNA: TGTGCCAGCAGTTACCCCTCTGCCGGTTCTCGTGAGCAGTACTTC. Translated: CASSYPSAGSREQYF.

This chain joins TRBV27 and TRBJ1-5, with TRBD1 matching over 7 bases. V lost 6 bases, J lost 5 bases, and 1 base stayed unmatched. Germline CDR1 and CDR2: MNHEY and SMNVEV (reference sequence). The CDR3 extends over 12 amino acids. CDR3 sequence: CASRDRYQPQHF. CDR3 nucleotide sequence: TGTGCCAGCAGGGACAGGTATCAGCCCCAGCATTTT.

The V call is TRBV9, the J call TRBJ2-1, with D possibly being TRBD1 or TRBD2 (6 bases each). V lost 4 bases and J lost 4, with 15 bases in between. This CDR3 is built from 15 residues. Germline V gene sequence: CDR1 SGDLS, CDR2 YYNGEE. The CDR3 coding sequence is TGTGCCAGCAGCCCTCGCCGGGGGCCGTACAATGAGCAGTTCTTC. This codes for CASSPRRGPYNEQFF.

As for this clone: Within the sample, other DNA sequences also encode this same CDR3. The chain links TRBV19 to TRBJ1-2, with TRBD1 matching over 9 bases. Trimming at V came to 3 bases and at J to 5 bases, leaving 4 bases not matched to a gene. This CDR3 region has 14 residues. Germline CDR1 and CDR2: LNHDA and SQIVND (reference sequence). CDR3 coding DNA: TGTGCCAGTAGTATCGGGACAGGGTCATATGGCTACACCTTC. It encodes CASSIGTGSYGYTF.

The chain couples TRBV28 to TRBJ2-1; perhaps TRBD1 as D (5 bases). The CDR3 consists of 14 residues. V shed 6 bases and J shed 3 bases, with 12 bases lying between them. Looked up from germline, CDR1 is MDHEN and CDR2 is SYDVKM. The CDR3 protein is CASRPSQVYNEQFF. The CDR3 DNA is TGTGCCAGCAGGCCTTCACAGGTCTACAATGAGCAGTTCTTC. Filled out from reference TRBV28 and TRBJ2-1, the complete variable domain reads DVKVTQSSRYLVKRTGEKVFLECVQDMDHENMFWYRQDPGLGLRLIYFSYDVKMKEKGDIPEGYSVSREKKERFSLILESASTNQTSMYLCASRPSQVYNEQFFGPGTRLTVL.

The chain carries TRBV6-5 and TRBJ2-7, with TRBD1 matching over 9 bases. Germline CDR1 is MNHEY and CDR2 is SVGAGI. With 4 bases clipped from V and 2 bases from J, the junction kept 3 bases outside the gene matches. The CDR3 has 14 residues. The CDR3 DNA reads as TGTGCCAGCAGTTGGGACAGGGCTCCCTACGAGCAGTACTTC. It codes for CASSWDRAPYEQYF.

The gene calls are TRBV11-2 and TRBJ2-1; 7 bases map to TRBD1. The germline CDR1 and CDR2 sequences are SGHAT and FQNNGV. This CDR3 has 16 amino acids. V dropped 4 bases and J dropped 4; count of bases not matched to a gene: 10. CDR3 in DNA: TGTGCCAGCAGCTACCTCCGGGGACAGACTTACAATGAGCAGTTCTTC. As protein: CASSYLRGQTYNEQFF. The entire variable domain, with the rest obtained from reference TRBV11-2 and TRBJ2-1, is as follows: EAGVAQSPRYKIIEKRQSVAFWCNPISGHATLYWYQQILGQGPKLLIQFQNNGVVDDSQLPKDRFSAERLKGVDSTLKIQPAKLEDSAVYLCASSYLRGQTYNEQFFGPGTRLTVL.

The chain couples TRBV6-5 to TRBJ1-1, with D perhaps TRBD1 (6 bases). Per germline, CDR1 MNHEY and CDR2 SVGAGI. The CDR3 loop spans 14 amino acids. V dropped 8 bases and J dropped 4 bases, with 17 bases sitting between them. The CDR3 DNA reads TGTGCCAGCCTAGGGGGGACCCCGGGCACTGAAGCTTTCTTT. It codes for CASLGGTPGTEAFF.

The rearrangement uses TRBV28 and TRBJ2-2; 9 bases are a match to TRBD1. V lost 2 bases and J lost 6; bases outside the gene matches: 7. The CDR3 spans 16 residues. From germline, CDR1 is MDHEN and CDR2 SYDVKM. CDR3 in DNA: TGTGCCAGCAGTTTACCACAGGGGGCGGGCGCCGGGGAGCTGTTTTTT. Translating gives CASSLPQGAGAGELFF.

The rearrangement links TRBV5-1 to TRBJ1-2; 7 nucleotides match TRBD1. Germline assignment: CDR1 SGHRS and CDR2 YFSETQ. The CDR3 sequence is 13 residues long. Trimming took 4 bases from V and 5 from J; bases not matched to a gene: 5. In nucleotides, the CDR3 is TGCGCCAGCAGCGTAGAACAGGGGTATGGCTACACCTTC. Translated: CASSVEQGYGYTF.

The chain uses TRBV7-6 and TRBJ2-7, with 7 bases matching TRBD2. CDR3 length: 15 amino acids. The V and J ends lost 0 bases and 4 bases, in that order; junction bases with no gene match: 6. Germline CDR1 is SGHVS and CDR2 is FNYEAQ. The CDR3, as DNA: TGTGCCAGCAGCTTAGCGAATCAGGGAGGGTACGAGCAGTACTTC. This gives the protein CASSLANQGGYEQYF. Drawing the rest from reference TRBV7-6 and TRBJ2-7, the complete variable domain is GAGVSQSPRYKVTKRGQDVALRCDPISGHVSLYWYRQALGQGPEFLTYFNYEAQQDKSGLPNDRFSAERPEGSISTLTIQRTEQRDSAMYRCASSLANQGGYEQYFGPGTRLTVT.

The chain recombines TRBV5-5 with TRBJ2-2; 9 positions agree with TRBD1. Germline CDR1 SGHKS, CDR2 YYEKEE (reference sequence). Trimming at V came to 4 bases and at J to 4 bases, leaving 11 bases not matched to a gene. This CDR3 region has 17 residues. The CDR3 sequence is CASSNERQGVFTGELFF. CDR3 nucleotides: TGTGCCAGCAGCAACGAAAGACAGGGGGTATTCACCGGGGAGCTGTTTTTT.

In DNA, the CDR3 is TGTGCCAGCAGTGACCGGGACACAAATTCACCCCTCCACTTT. Translation gives CASSDRDTNSPLHF. The V gene is TRBV6-4, the J gene TRBJ1-6, with D tentatively TRBD1 (6 bases). CDR1 is MRHNA, CDR2 SNTAGT, per germline. The CDR3 is 14 amino acids. Trimming took off 2 bases at V and 7 bases at J, with 9 bases between the two ends.

The rearrangement links TRBV7-3 to TRBJ2-1; 7 positions agree with TRBD1. The V gene end was trimmed by 4 bases and the J gene end by 1 base; junction bases not matched to a gene: 4. The CDR3 is 15 amino acids. CDR1 is SGHTA, CDR2 FQGTGA, per germline. The CDR3 loop is CASSSQGFSYNEQFF. The DNA of the CDR3 is TGTGCCAGCAGCTCACAGGGGTTTTCCTACAATGAGCAGTTCTTC. The variable domain in full, completed from reference TRBV7-3 and TRBJ2-1, reads GAGVSQTPSNKVTEKGKYVELRCDPISGHTALYWYRQSLGQGPEFLIYFQGTGAADDSGLPNDRFFAVRPEGSVSTLKIQRTERGDSAVYLCASSSQGFSYNEQFFGPGTRLTVL.

The V call is TRBV27, the J call TRBJ1-1, with a weak D call TRBD1 (5 bases). Trimming removed 3 bases at V and 6 bases at J, with 14 bases between. Germline CDR1 MNHEY, CDR2 SMNVEV (reference sequence). The CDR3 loop spans 14 amino acids. CDR3 amino acids: CASSFLGDWPEAFF. CDR3 DNA: TGTGCCAGCAGTTTTTTAGGGGATTGGCCTGAAGCTTTCTTT.

Only one count was recorded for this clone. The V gene is TRBV5-6, the J gene TRBJ1-5; 7 bases are a match to TRBD1. Germline V gene data show CDR1 as SGHDT and CDR2 as YYEEEE. CDR3 size: 16 residues. J gave up 2 bases and V 0 bases, and 5 bases lay outside the gene matches. The CDR3 DNA reads TGTGCCAGCAGCTTGGGGTATGGACAGGGCAATCAGCCCCAGCATTTT. It codes for CASSLGYGQGNQPQHF. The full variable domain, rest sourced from reference TRBV5-6 and TRBJ1-5, is DAGVTQSPTHLIKTRGQQVTLRCSPKSGHDTVSWYQQALGQGPQFIFQYYEEEERQRGNFPDRFSGHQFPNYSSELNVNALLLGDSALYLCASSLGYGQGNQPQHFGDGTRLSIL.

The V call is TRBV7-3, the J call TRBJ2-1; 9 nucleotides line up with TRBD2. The germline gives CDR1 SGHTA, CDR2 FQGTGA. V shed 3 bases and J 7 bases; nucleotides not matched to a gene: 7. The CDR3 spans 15 residues. DNA for the CDR3: TGTGCCAGCAGCTTCCTAGCGGGGTTTCAAAATGAGCAGTTCTTC. Amino acids: CASSFLAGFQNEQFF.

The gene calls are TRBV7-3 and TRBJ2-4; D possibly uses TRBD1 or TRBD2 (5 bases each). The CDR3 loop spans 15 amino acids. From germline, CDR1 is SGHTA and CDR2 FQGTGA. V was cut by 5 bases and J by 5 bases, with 16 bases left in between. In DNA form, the CDR3 reads TGTGCCAGCAGCCTGCTGGGACGGGCGGAAAACATTCAGTACTTC. Translating it yields CASSLLGRAENIQYF.